These 14 T cell receptor beta chains originate from one sample sequenced in a study of blood T cell repertoires in COVID-19. Sequencing was performed with immunoSEQ multiplex PCR; in TCRdb, only in-frame clones are kept and a portion is missing. Of around 160,000 clones in the sample, 75% to 90% were seen once. Sequenced sample: peripheral blood. The receptors were gathered from a human donor in a cohort sampled during active COVID-19.

The chain links TRBV7-8 to TRBJ2-7; D may be TRBD1 (6 bases). Germline values: CDR1 SGHVS, CDR2 FQNEAQ. V gave up 1 base and J gave up 7 bases, with 17 bases separating them. The CDR3 length is 15 residues. The CDR3 here is CASSLVSLAGAEQYF. CDR3 in DNA: TGTGCCAGCAGCTTAGTGTCCCTGGCAGGGGCGGAGCAGTACTTC. Together with reference TRBV7-8 and TRBJ2-7, the CDR3 gives the full variable domain: GAGVSQSPRYKVAKRGQDVALRCDPISGHVSLFWYQQALGQGPEFLTYFQNEAQLDKSGLPSDRFFAERPEGSVSTLKIQRTQQEDSAVYLCASSLVSLAGAEQYFGPGTRLTVT.

The chain carries TRBV5-4 and TRBJ2-3, with 8 positions matching TRBD2. CDR1 and CDR2 (germline): SGHNT, YYREEE (reference sequence). The CDR3 has 14 amino acids. V lost 1 base and J lost 5; bases outside the gene matches: 3. CDR3 in amino acids: CASSLTGRVDTQYF. Written as DNA, the CDR3 is TGTGCCAGCAGCTTGACCGGGAGGGTAGATACGCAGTATTTT.

CDR3 loop: CASSPGGEQPQHF. The DNA of the CDR3 is TGTGCCAGCTCACCGGGAGGGGAACAGCCCCAGCATTTT. This chain connects TRBV18 to TRBJ1-5; possibly TRBD1 for D (5 bases). CDR1 is KGHSH and CDR2 is LQKENI in the germline V gene. The V gene lost 3 bases and the J gene lost 7 bases, with 10 bases spanning the gap. This CDR3 spans 13 amino acids. The full variable domain, with the rest looked up from reference TRBV18 and TRBJ1-5, is NAGVMQNPRHLVRRRGQEARLRCSPMKGHSHVYWYRQLPEEGLKFMVYLQKENIIDESGMPKERFSAEFPKEGPSILRIQQVVRGDSAAYFCASSPGGEQPQHFGDGTRLSIL.

The CDR3 sequence is CASSSRQSSYNSPLHF. CDR3 in DNA: TGTGCCAGCAGCTCACGACAGAGCTCCTATAATTCACCCCTCCACTTT. V and J are TRBV5-6 and TRBJ1-6; maybe TRBD1 (5 bases). V was pared by 3 bases and J by 0 bases, with 10 bases between. The CDR3 extends over 16 amino acids. Germline assignment: CDR1 SGHDT and CDR2 YYEEEE.

The chain's CDR3 is CASRGLSGTSGRRDTQYF. The CDR3 nucleotides read TGTGCCAGCAGGGGATTATCCGGGACTAGCGGGAGGAGGGATACGCAGTATTTT. The V call is TRBV27, the J call TRBJ2-3, with 15 positions matching TRBD2. Germline V gene lookup returns CDR1 MNHEY and CDR2 SMNVEV (reference sequence). The CDR3 is 18 residues long. J was trimmed by 6 bases and V by 6 bases; bases with no gene match: 13.

The rearrangement joins TRBV10-3 to TRBJ1-1; D uncertain. V dropped 7 bases and J dropped 2 bases, with 11 bases sitting between them. Germline-derived CDR1 and CDR2 are ENHRY and SYGVKD. The CDR3 has 13 residues. In DNA, the CDR3 is TGTGCCATCAACTACGGCGGCAACACTGAAGCTTTCTTT. This translates into CAINYGGNTEAFF.

Remarks on this clone: Other DNA sequences of this sample code for an identical CDR3. The chain carries TRBV19 and TRBJ1-6; perhaps TRBD1 as D (6 bases). This CDR3 comprises 14 residues. Germline V gene lookup returns CDR1 LNHDA and CDR2 SQIVND (reference sequence). Trimming cost V 3 bases and J 7 bases, with 10 bases left between them. The CDR3 coding sequence is TGTGCCAGTAGTATGGGGCAGGGGAATTCACCCCTCCACTTT. This codes for CASSMGQGNSPLHF.

The V and J genes are TRBV6-5 and TRBJ2-7; the match to TRBD1 covers 7 bases. Losses at the gene ends were 6 bases for V and 5 bases for J; bases not matched to a gene: 1. The CDR3 is made up of 11 amino acids. Germline V gives CDR1 MNHEY, CDR2 SVGAGI. The CDR3 bases are TGTGCCAGCAGGGGACAGAACGAGCAGTACTTC. This encodes CASRGQNEQYF.

The table lists this clone with a few counts. The rearrangement uses TRBV21-1 and TRBJ1-2; the table's D call, TRBD1, has no DNA check behind it. TRBV21-1 is assigned pseudogene status. The CDR3 extends over 16 amino acids. In DNA, the CDR3 is TGTGCCAGCAGCAAAGGTAGTAAGGGGCAGAGCTATGGCTACACCTTC. Amino acids: CASSKGSKGQSYGYTF.

This clone was seen only a few times. This chain joins TRBV27 and TRBJ2-2, with 8 nucleotides matching TRBD1. This CDR3 contains 15 residues. The V and J ends lost 6 bases and 3 bases, in that order; junction bases with no gene match: 6. CDR1 and CDR2 (germline): MNHEY, SMNVEV (reference sequence). For the CDR3, the DNA is TGTGCCAGCAGAGCCAGGGGGCGGGACACCGGGGAGCTGTTTTTT. Translated, it gives CASRARGRDTGELFF.

This chain links TRBV18 with TRBJ2-5; the match to TRBD2 covers 7 bases. The junction had 4 bases not matched to a gene; V was cut back by 1 base and J by 5 bases. This CDR3 region has 14 residues. CDR1 is KGHSH, CDR2 LQKENI, per germline. CDR3 residues: CASSPLGGSETQYF. The CDR3 region has the DNA TGTGCCAGCTCACCACTGGGGGGGTCGGAGACCCAGTACTTC.

The chain joins TRBV4-3 to TRBJ1-2; no clear D. CDR1 is LGHNA and CDR2 is YSLEER in the germline V gene. V dropped 1 base and J dropped 7 bases, with 10 bases sitting between them. This CDR3 contains 13 residues. CDR3 sequence reads: CASSQGWRAGYTF. DNA of the CDR3: TGCGCCAGCAGCCAAGGATGGAGGGCTGGCTACACCTTC.

This clone was detected once. This chain joins TRBV5-1 and TRBJ2-3; 9 bases line up with TRBD2. The CDR3 consists of 16 residues. CDR1 is SGHRS, CDR2 YFSETQ, per germline. V shed 1 base and J 6 bases; nucleotides not matched to a gene: 9. The CDR3 region is CASSLSAGGRFDTQYF. CDR3 DNA: TGCGCCAGCAGCTTGAGCGCGGGGGGGCGATTCGATACGCAGTATTTT.

The chain joins TRBV10-3 to TRBJ1-2, with D tentatively TRBD1 (6 bases). The CDR3 is made up of 13 amino acids. Germline V gene lookup returns CDR1 ENHRY and CDR2 SYGVKD. V was trimmed by 6 bases and J by 6 bases, leaving 14 bases between them. The CDR3 loop reads CAIRGGQTDGYTF. In DNA, the CDR3 is TGTGCCATCAGGGGCGGACAGACTGATGGCTACACCTTC.